This entry lists 6 T cell receptor beta chains sequenced from one sample in a study of shared clonotypes between healthy human individuals. Generated by immunoSEQ multiplex PCR, the TCRdb table keeps only in-frame clones and is missing some. Here the sample spans about a million clones, more than 65% being singletons. The sequenced sample consisted of memory CD4+ T cells sorted from blood. The subset is: CD45RA-negative fraction. The receptors come from a man aged 18 to 30 in good health.

This chain joins TRBV4-1 and TRBJ2-1; no firm D call. V lost 0 bases and J 0 bases, leaving 12 bases between the germline ends. The V gene's germline CDR1 is MGHRA and CDR2 YSYEKL. The CDR3 extends over 17 amino acids. This chain's CDR3 is CASSQDLGRPSYNEQFF. The CDR3 DNA follows: TGCGCCAGCAGCCAAGATCTTGGCAGGCCCTCCTACAATGAGCAGTTCTTC.

The CDR3, as DNA: TGTGCCTGGAGCGGTGGACAGGGATTTGAAAAACTGTTTTTT. This gives the protein CAWSGGQGFEKLFF. J is TRBJ1-4 and V is TRBV30; TRBD1 agrees at 8 bases. The CDR3 has 14 amino acids. Trimming at V came to 3 bases and at J to 7 bases, leaving 7 bases not matched to a gene. Germline V gene sequence: CDR1 GTSNPN, CDR2 SVGIG (reference sequence).

V is TRBV14 and J is TRBJ2-5, with D perhaps being TRBD1 or TRBD2 (5 bases each). This CDR3 contains 15 residues. CDR1 is SGHDN, CDR2 FVKESK, per germline. Trimming removed 1 base from V and 5 bases from J, with 14 bases in between. The CDR3 DNA is TGTGCCAGCAGCCAAGGATCCGGGGCCAGGGAGACCCAGTACTTC. It specifies CASSQGSGARETQYF.

This sequence joins TRBV5-1 and TRBJ2-5; TRBD1 aligns across 9 bases. The J call is uncertain, as TRBJ2-7 better fits the DNA end. The CDR3 runs to 15 residues. From germline, CDR1 is SGHRS and CDR2 YFSETQ. The CDR3 coding sequence is TGCGCCAGCACCCTCTCCGGGACAGGGAGCTACGAGCAGTACTTC. It codes for CASTLSGTGSYEQYF.

This chain uses TRBV15 with TRBJ2-1; 13 bases fit TRBD2. CDR1 is LNHNV and CDR2 is YYDKDF in the germline V gene (reference sequence). Trimming removed 0 bases from V and 5 bases from J; junction bases left unmatched: 1. The CDR3 extends over 16 amino acids. The CDR3 region has the DNA TGTGCCACCAGCAGAGAACTAGCGGGGGGGAACAATGAGCAGTTCTTC. Translated: CATSRELAGGNNEQFF. The whole variable domain, filled in from reference TRBV15 and TRBJ2-1, reads DAMVIQNPRYQVTQFGKPVTLSCSQTLNHNVMYWYQQKSSQAPKLLFHYYDKDFNNEADTPDNFQSRRPNTSFCFLDIRSPGLGDTAMYLCATSRELAGGNNEQFFGPGTRLTVL.

The V and J genes are TRBV18 and TRBJ2-1; D is unclear. The CDR3 has 13 amino acids. V lost 3 bases to trimming and J lost 10 bases, with 13 bases between them. The V gene's germline CDR1 is KGHSH and CDR2 LQKENI. The CDR3 is CASSPTNQGEQFF. The CDR3 coding sequence is TGTGCCAGCTCACCCACCAATCAAGGGGAGCAGTTCTTC. Together with reference TRBV18 and TRBJ2-1, the CDR3 gives the full variable domain: NAGVMQNPRHLVRRRGQEARLRCSPMKGHSHVYWYRQLPEEGLKFMVYLQKENIIDESGMPKERFSAEFPKEGPSILRIQQVVRGDSAAYFCASSPTNQGEQFFGPGTRLTVL.